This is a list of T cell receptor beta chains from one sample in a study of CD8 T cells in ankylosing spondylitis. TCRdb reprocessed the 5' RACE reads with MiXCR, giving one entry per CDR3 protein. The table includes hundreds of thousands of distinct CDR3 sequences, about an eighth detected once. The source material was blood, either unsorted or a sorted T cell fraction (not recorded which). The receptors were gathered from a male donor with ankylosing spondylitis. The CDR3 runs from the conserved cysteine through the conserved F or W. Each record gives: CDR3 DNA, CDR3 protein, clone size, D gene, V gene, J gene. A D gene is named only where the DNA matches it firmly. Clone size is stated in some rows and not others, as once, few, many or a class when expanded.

TGTGCCACCCGACTGGGGACAGGGGGCTACGAGCAGTACTTC	CATRLGTGGYEQYF	many	TRBD1	TRBV15	TRBJ2-7
TGTGCCTGGACCCCCGGGACAGGGTTTTTCGATGGCTACACCTTC	CAWTPGTGFFDGYTF	few	TRBD1	TRBV30	TRBJ1-2
TGCAGTGCTAGGGGGGACCCCGGGCGGTACGAGCAGTACTTC	CSARGDPGRYEQYF	NA	NA	TRBV20-1	TRBJ2-7
TGTGCCAGCAGCTTAGTTCAAGACACAGATACGCAGTATTTT	CASSLVQDTDTQYF	few	NA	TRBV7-9	TRBJ2-3
TGTGCCAGCAGCCTTCGGGGGGCCCCTTACAATGAGCAGTTCTTC	CASSLRGAPYNEQFF	NA	NA	TRBV9	TRBJ2-1
TGCGCCAGCAGCTTAGGGCAGGGTGTCGACGAGCAGTACTTC	CASSLGQGVDEQYF	many	NA	TRBV5-1	TRBJ2-7
TGTGCCAGCAGTTTATTCGGTTTCGGCACTGAAGCTTTCTTT	CASSLFGFGTEAFF	NA	NA	TRBV12-3/TRBV12-4	TRBJ1-1
TGCGCCAGCAGCCCGGTTCTAGCGGGAGGCGGGGGTGAGCAGTTCTTC	CASSPVLAGGGGEQFF	many	TRBD2	TRBV4-1	TRBJ2-1
TGTGCCAGCGAGGAGGGAGCGGGTCTGGATACGCAGTATTTT	CASEEGAGLDTQYF	many	NA	TRBV2	TRBJ2-3
TGCAGTGCTAGAGATGGAGGGGACAGCAGTGAAAAACTGTTTTTT	CSARDGGDSSEKLFF	NA	TRBD1	TRBV20-1	TRBJ1-4
TGTGCCAGCAGTTTTTTTGGGGGCACGGGAGCTTTCTTT	CASSFFGGTGAFF	NA	NA	TRBV12-3/TRBV12-4	TRBJ1-1
TGTGCCACCCAGGACAGGCACTACGAGCAGTACTTC	CATQDRHYEQYF	few	TRBD1	TRBV24-1	TRBJ2-7
TGTGCCAGCAGCTTAGTACCGGCCGGGGAGCTGTTTTTT	CASSLVPAGELFF	NA	NA	TRBV7-2	TRBJ2-2
TGCAGTGCTAGAGCGGAGCATAATACGCAGTATTTT	CSARAEHNTQYF	few	NA	TRBV20-1	TRBJ2-3
TGCAGTGCTAGTGGAGACCCGGGGCCGCTCAATGAGCAGTTCTTC	CSASGDPGPLNEQFF	few	NA	TRBV20-1	TRBJ2-1
TGCAGCGTCCTTCTCTTATCCCAGGGGGACACTGAAGCTTTCTTT	CSVLLLSQGDTEAFF	NA	TRBD1	TRBV29-1	TRBJ1-1
TGTGCCAGCAGCTTAAACAGCCTCACTGAAGCTTTCTTT	CASSLNSLTEAFF	few	NA	TRBV7-9	TRBJ1-1
TGCAGTGCTAGCGGCTACAATGAGCAGTTCTTC	CSASGYNEQFF	many	NA	TRBV20-1	TRBJ2-1
TGCAGTGCCTTCGACAGGGGGCGGGAGCAGTACTTC	CSAFDRGREQYF	NA	TRBD1	TRBV20-1	TRBJ2-7
TGTGCCACCAGTGATGGACCCGGGAAAGAGACCCAGTACTTC	CATSDGPGKETQYF	many	NA	TRBV24-1	TRBJ2-5
TGTGCCAGCAGCGCTCCCCGAGCCGAAGCCACCGGGTTCTTC	CASSAPRAEATGFF	few	NA	TRBV21-1	TRBJ2-1
TGTGCCAGCAGTGAAACCGGGGACGAAGAAAAACTGTTTTTT	CASSETGDEEKLFF	NA	NA	TRBV2	TRBJ1-4
TGTGCCAGCAGTGTCCGAAGGGGACAGGGAAGTACTGAAGCTTTCTTT	CASSVRRGQGSTEAFF	NA	TRBD1	TRBV25-1	TRBJ1-1
TGCGCCAGCAGCCAGCAGGTGGGCGACGGCTACACCTTC	CASSQQVGDGYTF	many	NA	TRBV4-3	TRBJ1-2
TGTGCCAGCAGCACCGTATACAATGAGCAGTTCTTC	CASSTVYNEQFF	many	NA	TRBV27	TRBJ2-1
TGTGCCAGCAGGCCATACACAGGGCGCGAGGCTTTCTTT	CASRPYTGREAFF	few	NA	TRBV12-3/TRBV12-4	TRBJ1-1
TGTGCCACCAGTGATTCCCCAGGGGAGCTGTTTTTT	CATSDSPGELFF	many	NA	TRBV24-1	TRBJ2-2
TGTGCCAGCAGCTTCCAGGGGAATGAGGGCAATCAGCCCCAGCATTTT	CASSFQGNEGNQPQHF	many	NA	TRBV7-2	TRBJ1-5
TGTGCCAGCAGCCGTGGGCTAGGTGAAGCTTTCTTT	CASSRGLGEAFF	many	NA	TRBV12-3/TRBV12-4	TRBJ1-1
TGCGCCAGCAGCTTGACAGGGGGATTGAACACTGAAGCTTTCTTT	CASSLTGGLNTEAFF	many	TRBD1	TRBV5-1	TRBJ1-1
TGTGCCAGCAGCCCCACCCCCTACGATACGCAGTATTTT	CASSPTPYDTQYF	few	NA	TRBV7-2	TRBJ2-3
TGTGCCAGCAAGTTGGGGCGGGTCGGCAATCAGCCCCAGCATTTT	CASKLGRVGNQPQHF	few	NA	TRBV2	TRBJ1-5
TGCGCCAGCAGCCAAGAGCCCCCCGGGGTCTACAATGAGCAGTTCTTC	CASSQEPPGVYNEQFF	few	NA	TRBV4-3	TRBJ2-1
TGTGCCAGCAGCTTCCTGGGAGATTTATACGAGCAGTACTTC	CASSFLGDLYEQYF	NA	NA	TRBV7-8	TRBJ2-7
TGTGCCAGCACCCCGGCGGGCAATCAGCCCCAGCATTTT	CASTPAGNQPQHF	few	NA	TRBV6-6	TRBJ1-5
TGTGCCAGCAGCTTTAGGTCACCCGCTAACTATGGCTACACCTTC	CASSFRSPANYGYTF	many	NA	TRBV7-9	TRBJ1-2
TGTGCAACGGTCCAGGGGAACGCCTACAATGAGCAGTTCTTC	CATVQGNAYNEQFF	many	NA	TRBV15	TRBJ2-1
TGCGCCAGCAGCTTGGGGCCGGGAAGCACTGAAGCTTTCTTT	CASSLGPGSTEAFF	many	NA	TRBV5-1	TRBJ1-1
TGTGCCAGCATCATCGGGGGACTAGCGGATACGAACTCCTACGAGCAGTACTTC	CASIIGGLADTNSYEQYF	few	TRBD2	TRBV28	TRBJ2-7
TGTGCCAGCAGTGATGGGACTTACCGTCGAGAGCAGTTCTTC	CASSDGTYRREQFF	few	NA	TRBV2	TRBJ2-1
TGTGCCAGCTCGCCGACGTCGGGGAGTGGCTATGGCTACACCTTC	CASSPTSGSGYGYTF	NA	NA	TRBV18	TRBJ1-2
TGTGCCAGCAGGAGAGAGGGGGTCGCGGGCACCGGGGAGCTGTTTTTT	CASRREGVAGTGELFF	NA	NA	TRBV6-1	TRBJ2-2
TGCGCCAGCAGCTGGAAGGGAGGGGACACTGAAGCTTTCTTT	CASSWKGGDTEAFF	few	NA	TRBV5-1	TRBJ1-1
TGTGCCAGCCGAAACCGGGACAACTATGGCTACACCTTC	CASRNRDNYGYTF	few	NA	TRBV11-2	TRBJ1-2
TGTGCCAGCACCCTCTCAGGGGGCGATTCACCCCTCCACTTT	CASTLSGGDSPLHF	few	TRBD1	TRBV6-2/TRBV6-3	TRBJ1-6
TGTGCCAGCACCTCCAGCGGGGACTACAATGAGCAGTTCTTC	CASTSSGDYNEQFF	NA	TRBD2	TRBV28	TRBJ2-1